One sample yielded the 10 T cell receptor beta chains listed below, sequenced in a study of shared clonotypes between healthy human individuals. Some clones are missing from TCRdb's copy, which holds only in-frame ones; the method was immunoSEQ multiplex PCR. The sample consists of around 1,000,000 clones, roughly 80% of them appearing once. The material sequenced was memory CD4+ T cells from PBMCs. Subset indicated: CD45RA-negative fraction. The receptors derive from a young man in good health. Some clones in this sample may be carry-over from other donors' samples.

This chain uses TRBV7-2 with TRBJ1-1; 7 bases map to TRBD1. CDR1 and CDR2 (germline): SGHTA, FQGNSA. The CDR3 has 14 amino acids. V trimming: 4 bases; J trimming: 3 bases; junction bases outside the gene matches: 5. CDR3 DNA: TGTGCCAGCAGCTCGTCTCAGGGGGACACTGAAGCTTTCTTT. Amino acids: CASSSSQGDTEAFF.

The CDR3 region is CASSLGGAGGLNQPQHF. The CDR3 DNA follows: TGTGCCAGCAGTTTAGGCGGGGCAGGGGGCTTAAATCAGCCCCAGCATTTT. This chain joins TRBV27 and TRBJ1-5; 8 nucleotides match TRBD1. Unmatched junction bases numbered 10, after V lost 2 bases and J lost 4 bases. CDR1 and CDR2 from the germline V gene are MNHEY and SMNVEV (reference sequence). The CDR3 length is 17 residues.

The chain has TRBV9 and TRBJ2-5; TRBD1 matches at 7 bases. This CDR3 comprises 14 residues. Germline trimming cut 0 bases from V and 9 bases from J; bases unmatched to any gene: 8. Germline loops: CDR1 SGDLS, CDR2 YYNGEE. CDR3 loop: CASSVGQGTWAQYF. DNA for the CDR3: TGTGCCAGCAGCGTAGGACAGGGTACCTGGGCCCAGTACTTC.

The chain recombines TRBV11-3 with TRBJ2-2; 9 bases are a match to TRBD1. V trimming: 4 bases; J trimming: 5 bases; junction bases outside the gene matches: 8. The CDR3 is made up of 16 amino acids. Germline CDR1 SGHNT, CDR2 YENEEA. The DNA of the CDR3 is TGTGCCAGCAGCTCAGGACAGGGGCGAGGGACCGGGGAGCTGTTTTTT. Residues: CASSSGQGRGTGELFF.

Note on this clone: A far larger clone is off by one base, so a read error is likely. The rearrangement links TRBV11-2 to TRBJ1-2, with 7 bases fitting TRBD1. CDR3 length: 13 residues. Unmatched junction bases numbered 10, after V lost 7 bases and J lost 8 bases. Germline V gene sequence: CDR1 SGHAT, CDR2 FQNNGV. DNA for the CDR3: TGTGCCAGCAACCGACAGGGAGAGGGCGGCTACACCTTC. This codes for CASNRQGEGGYTF.

The chain links TRBV4-3 to TRBJ2-7, with no clear D. Germline CDR1 reads LGHNA; CDR2 reads YSLEER. V lost 0 bases, J lost 3 bases, and 9 bases lay in between. The CDR3 runs to 14 residues. CDR3 sequence reads: CASSQEWASYEQYF. The CDR3 coding sequence is TGCGCCAGCAGCCAAGAATGGGCGAGCTACGAGCAGTACTTC.

Only a few counts were recorded for this clone. The rearrangement joins TRBV5-1 to TRBJ2-7; TRBD1 might be the D (6 bases). Trimming stripped 4 bases from V and 2 bases from J, with 13 bases between. The germline V gene has CDR1 SGHRS and CDR2 YFSETQ. This CDR3 region has 14 residues. The CDR3 bases are TGCGCCAGCAGCCCAGGGGACGGACCCTACGAGCAGTACTTC. It is translated as CASSPGDGPYEQYF.

This clone was counted only a few times. V and J are TRBV12-5 and TRBJ1-1, with no clear D. Trimming took 0 bases from V and 1 from J, leaving 12 bases between them. The CDR3 is 16 amino acids. Germline CDR1 is LGHNT and CDR2 is FRNRAP. The CDR3 nucleotides read TGTGCTAGTGGTTTGGTACCACCGATGAGGAACACTGAAGCTTTCTTT. Translating gives CASGLVPPMRNTEAFF. The whole variable domain, filled in from reference TRBV12-5 and TRBJ1-1, reads DARVTQTPRHKVTEMGQEVTMRCQPILGHNTVFWYRQTMMQGLELLAYFRNRAPLDDSGMPKDRFSAEMPDATLATLKIQPSEPRDSAVYFCASGLVPPMRNTEAFFGQGTRLTVV.

This clone came up a few times. The chain carries TRBV5-1 and TRBJ2-7; D is perhaps TRBD2 (6 bases). This CDR3 spans 15 amino acids. Trimming cost V 0 bases and J 0 bases, with 10 bases left between them. Germline V CDR1 and CDR2: SGHRS, YFSETQ. The CDR3 region is CASSLAGGVSYEQYF. Here the CDR3 DNA reads TGCGCCAGCAGCTTGGCGGGCGGGGTCTCCTACGAGCAGTACTTC.

The chain uses TRBV28 and TRBJ2-7; 9 bases are a match to TRBD1. With 4 bases clipped from V and 2 bases from J, the junction kept 12 bases outside the gene matches. The CDR3 sequence is 17 residues long. Germline V gives CDR1 MDHEN, CDR2 SYDVKM. The chain's CDR3 is CASSSFIRDRATYEQYF. The DNA of the CDR3 is TGTGCCAGCAGTTCATTCATCCGGGACAGGGCTACCTACGAGCAGTACTTC.